This T cell receptor (beta chain) was recovered during a study of T cell repertoires in aging, cancer and after chemotherapy. Study-level points and caveats: The repertoire data cannot show anything about immunological memory following chemotherapy. Median generation probability rose over the chemotherapy interval in each cancer cohort, suggesting rebound thymic output.

Amplification of TCR beta used genomic DNA extracted from peripheral blood. In this sample, this clonotype turned up a few times. The antigen is not known. A mixed TRB-A/B primer pool amplified rearranged TRB by multiplex touch-down PCR. A single record per CDR3 protein comes from TCRdb applying MiXCR to the multiplex PCR reads. Of 4,900 or so distinct CDR3 sequences detected, about 38% appear once; the ten largest clones hold 35% to 50%. Germline V lookup: CDR1 MNHNS, CDR2 SASEGT. Trimming cost V 6 bases and J 5 bases, with 14 bases left between them. The CDR3 is made up of 15 amino acids. The specimen was blood. This chain links TRBV6-1 with TRBJ1-6; TRBD1 might be the D (5 bases). The sequence was collected from a human donor with a blood cancer. The DNA of the CDR3 is TGTGCCAGCAGGGAGTGGGACGGTAATAATTCACCCCTCCACTTT. Amino acids: CASREWDGNNSPLHF.